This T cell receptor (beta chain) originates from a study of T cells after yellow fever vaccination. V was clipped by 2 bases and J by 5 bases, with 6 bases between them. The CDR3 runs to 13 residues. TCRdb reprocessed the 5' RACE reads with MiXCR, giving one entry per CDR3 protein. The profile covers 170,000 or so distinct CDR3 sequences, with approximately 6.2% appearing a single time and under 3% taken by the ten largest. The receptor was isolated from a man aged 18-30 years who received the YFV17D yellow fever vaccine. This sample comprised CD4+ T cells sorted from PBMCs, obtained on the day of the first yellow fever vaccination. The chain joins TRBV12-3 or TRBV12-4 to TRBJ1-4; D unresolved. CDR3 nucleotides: TGTGCCAGCAGTTTAATACAGAATGAAAAACTGTTTTTT. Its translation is CASSLIQNEKLFF.